These 16 T cell receptor beta chains share one sample of origin, sequenced in a study of siplizumab effects on memory and regulatory T cells. TCRdb's table, derived via immunoSEQ multiplex PCR, lists solely in-frame clones and lacks some. The sample shows over 100,000 clones, roughly 95% of them seen only once. The sequenced sample consisted of non-Treg CD4+ T cells sorted from blood. These TCRs come from a human donor in good health.

The chain recombines TRBV4-3 with TRBJ1-1; D is possibly TRBD1 (6 bases). Looked up from germline, CDR1 is LGHNA and CDR2 is YSLEER. The CDR3 runs 17 residues. Between the trimmed V and J ends, which lost 0 bases and 1 base, there was a span of 15 bases. The DNA of the CDR3 is TGCGCCAGCAGCCAAGATAGAGTGGGGGGCCGGAACACTGAAGCTTTCTTT. Encoded protein: CASSQDRVGGRNTEAFF.

V usage is TRBV25-1 and J usage is TRBJ2-3; TRBD2 might be the D (5 bases). There are 15 residues in the CDR3. The ends were cut back, 8 bases at V and 2 bases at J, with 17 bases in the middle. From germline, CDR1 is MGHDK and CDR2 SYGVNS. The CDR3 here is CASSATRGNTDTQYF. The CDR3 region has the DNA TGTGCCAGCTCAGCCACGCGAGGGAACACAGATACGCAGTATTTT.

This chain connects TRBV21-1 to TRBJ1-2. TRBV21-1 has pseudogene status. CDR3 length equals 20 residues. CDR3 amino acids: CASSKARRWPPKPTNYGYTF. The DNA for the CDR3 is TGTGCCAGCAGCAAAGCGCGGAGGTGGCCACCAAAGCCCACTAACTATGGCTACACCTTC.

The genes are TRBV6-1 and TRBJ1-1; D gene ambiguous. CDR1 and CDR2 (germline): MNHNS, SASEGT. The CDR3 is made up of 14 amino acids. V shed 2 bases and J shed 1 base, with 8 bases lying between them. This CDR3 is CASSELRGNTEAFF. Here the CDR3 DNA reads TGTGCCAGCAGTGAATTGCGGGGGAACACTGAAGCTTTCTTT.

This clone appeared a single time. The V gene is TRBV11-1, the J gene TRBJ1-4; D might be TRBD1 (5 bases). The CDR3 has 15 residues. Trimming took 1 base from V and 5 from J, leaving 11 bases between them. The germline gives CDR1 SGHAT, CDR2 FQDESV (reference sequence). The CDR3 protein is CASSLGAGPNEKLFF. The CDR3 bases are TGTGCCAGCAGCTTAGGCGCGGGACCGAATGAAAAACTGTTTTTT.

J is TRBJ1-6 and V is TRBV30; D is ambiguous. There are 12 residues in the CDR3. The germline CDR1 and CDR2 sequences are GTSNPN and SVGIG (reference sequence). The V end was cut by 5 bases, the J end by 5 bases, with 7 bases between. CDR3 nucleotide sequence: TGTGCCTGGGGGCGGGATAATTCACCCCTCCACTTT. It is translated as CAWGRDNSPLHF.

The chain employs TRBV18 and TRBJ2-7; TRBD2 agrees at 14 bases. The CDR3 is 16 residues long. Germline loops: CDR1 KGHSH, CDR2 LQKENI. V gave up 4 bases and J gave up 2 bases; unmatched junction bases: 4. The DNA for the CDR3 is TGTGCCAGCTCACGACAGACTAGCGGGGGGGCCTACGAGCAGTACTTC. Encoded protein: CASSRQTSGGAYEQYF.

The genes are TRBV7-2 and TRBJ1-2; 9 nucleotides agree with TRBD1. CDR3 length equals 15 residues. V lost 1 base and J lost 7; bases outside the gene matches: 7. The germline V gene encodes CDR1 SGHTA and CDR2 FQGNSA. The CDR3 loop reads CASSLVWTGVFGYTF. The CDR3 coding sequence is TGTGCCAGCAGCTTAGTTTGGACAGGGGTTTTTGGCTACACCTTC.

CDR3 protein: CASSLGPGNSPLHF. Written as DNA, the CDR3 is TGTGCCAGCAGCTTAGGGCCGGGCAATTCACCCCTCCACTTT. The chain has TRBV7-3 and TRBJ1-6; D not resolved. Trimming removed 2 bases at V and 7 bases at J, with 9 bases between. The germline CDR1 and CDR2 sequences are SGHTA and FQGTGA. The CDR3 contains 14 residues.

The rearrangement joins TRBV5-1 to TRBJ2-6; no firm D call. CDR1 and CDR2 (germline): SGHRS, YFSETQ. Trimming removed 2 bases at V and 0 bases at J, with 9 bases between. The CDR3 loop spans 16 amino acids. CDR3 nucleotides: TGCGCCAGCAGCTTTGACGCACTCTCTGGGGCCAACGTCCTGACTTTC. Translated: CASSFDALSGANVLTF. The whole variable domain, filled in from reference TRBV5-1 and TRBJ2-6, reads KAGVTQTPRYLIKTRGQQVTLSCSPISGHRSVSWYQQTPGQGLQFLFEYFSETQRNKGNFPGRFSGRQFSNSRSEMNVSTLELGDSALYLCASSFDALSGANVLTFGAGSRLTVL.

This clone showed up just once. J is TRBJ2-1 and V is TRBV9; TRBD2 agrees at 10 bases. This CDR3 is built from 17 residues. Germline V lookup: CDR1 SGDLS, CDR2 YYNGEE. Trimming took 0 bases from V and 1 from J; bases not matched to a gene: 4. Written as DNA, the CDR3 is TGTGCCAGCAGCGTAGGGTCTAGCGGGGGTTCCTACAATGAGCAGTTCTTC. This encodes CASSVGSSGGSYNEQFF.

About this clone: Other DNA sequences from this sample encode an identical CDR3 as well. The J gene is TRBJ2-7, the V gene TRBV6-5, with unresolved D. The germline CDR1 and CDR2 sequences are MNHEY and SVGAGI. This CDR3 comprises 15 residues. Between the trimmed V and J ends, which lost 0 bases and 1 base, there was a span of 10 bases. DNA of the CDR3: TGTGCCAGCAGTTACTCGAGAGTAGGTTCCTACGAGCAGTACTTC. It encodes CASSYSRVGSYEQYF.

This chain uses TRBV5-1 with TRBJ2-7; D gene unclear. Germline values: CDR1 SGHRS, CDR2 YFSETQ. The CDR3 spans 14 residues. Between the trimmed V and J ends, which lost 0 bases and 3 bases, there was a span of 10 bases. As DNA, the CDR3 is TGCGCCAGCAGCTTGGCCCAGGCGCACTACGAGCAGTACTTC. Encoded protein: CASSLAQAHYEQYF.

The rearrangement links TRBV10-3 to TRBJ2-7, with D uncertain. V dropped 3 bases and J dropped 0 bases, with 9 bases sitting between them. Per the germline V gene, CDR1 is ENHRY and CDR2 is SYGVKD. The length of the CDR3 is 14 residues. The CDR3 sequence: CAISDASSSYEQYF. The CDR3, as DNA: TGTGCCATCAGTGATGCATCCAGCTCCTACGAGCAGTACTTC.

CDR3 in amino acids: CASSELSGTGGEAFF. CDR3 coding DNA: TGTGCCAGCAGTGAATTGTCCGGGACAGGGGGCGAAGCTTTCTTT. J is TRBJ1-1 and V is TRBV6-1; 12 bases match TRBD1. V trimming: 2 bases; J trimming: 8 bases; junction bases outside the gene matches: 6. This CDR3 region has 15 residues. Germline CDR1 MNHNS, CDR2 SASEGT.

The chain joins TRBV5-1 to TRBJ1-5; D may be TRBD1 (5 bases). Germline lookup yields CDR1 SGHRS and CDR2 YFSETQ. CDR3 length: 17 residues. V was pared by 0 bases and J by 4 bases, with 17 bases between. CDR3 sequence: CASSLGYGTAENQPQHF. The CDR3 region has the DNA TGCGCCAGCAGCTTGGGTTATGGGACCGCAGAAAATCAGCCCCAGCATTTT.